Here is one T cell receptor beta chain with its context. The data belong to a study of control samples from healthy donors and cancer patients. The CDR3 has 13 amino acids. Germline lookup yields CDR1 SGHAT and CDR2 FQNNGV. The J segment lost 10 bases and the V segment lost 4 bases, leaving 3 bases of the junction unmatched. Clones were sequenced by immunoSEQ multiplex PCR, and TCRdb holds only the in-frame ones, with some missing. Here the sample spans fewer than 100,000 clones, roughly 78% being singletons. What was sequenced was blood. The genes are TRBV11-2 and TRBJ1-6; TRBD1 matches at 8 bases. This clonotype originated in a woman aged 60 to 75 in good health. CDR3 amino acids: CASSWTGNSPLHF. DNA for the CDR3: TGTGCCAGCAGCTGGACAGGGAACTCACCCCTCCACTTT.